The source of this T cell receptor beta chain is a study of cytomegalovirus exposure and HLA in healthy donors listed by TCRdb under 2017. Describing the broader study: In an earlier analysis of 587 of the donors, 250 to 350 Gb of sequence data and roughly 100 million unique TCR beta sequences from about 180 million T cells were reported. Roughly 320 gigabases of sequencing data and approximately 91 million unique TCR sequences made up an early release that covered 640 HLA-typed donors. Of the 300 to 400 genotyped donors, 65% to 90% fell in the genetic ancestry cluster associated with self-reported Caucasian donors. The study aimed to test whether signatures of past pathogen exposure could be identified by cataloging public T cell receptors. The study profiled the T cell repertoires of 500 to 800 subjects by immunosequencing and related them to cytomegalovirus serostatus. In addition to the first cohort of roughly 670 subjects, a separate validation cohort of over 90 different subjects was used. To predict cytomegalovirus infection status, the study combined high-throughput TCR immunosequencing, statistical association of individual TCRs with disease status, and machine learning. A later analysis re-analyzed previously published TCR beta repertoires from about 600 donors and added high-resolution HLA genotyping to study TCR occurrence patterns. In the later analysis, no new phenotypic data were used to find candidate immune exposures; instead, reliance was placed on TCR beta sequences and their occurrence across donors. In an earlier analysis of more than 550 of the donors, high-throughput TCR beta sequencing was used to judge whether each TCR beta V gene segment behaved as functional or pseudogenic. Donor age, sex, ethnicity and CMV serostatus were compiled alongside the repertoire data. A later genetic analysis took genome-wide SNP genotypes for about three fifths of the roughly 670 donors and used that subset as a discovery cohort. Every discovery cohort repertoire had been produced on one sequencing platform. Both class I and class II loci were covered by HLA typing, at four-digit resolution. Typing coverage varied by locus: roughly 629-640 donors for A, B, C, DRB1 and DQB1; under 550 for DQA1; over 600 for DPA1; roughly 450 for DPB1. Because of strong linkage in the cohort, a few DR-DQ haplotypes were treated as single units for association and clustering. On average, roughly 250,000 unique TCR beta nucleotide sequences were sequenced per donor among fewer than 500 genotyped donors of the cohort, with roughly a sixth of those sequences being non-productive.

Receptor amplification or capture employed the immunoSEQ multiplex PCR assay. A mixture of 60 forward primers for TCR Vbeta segments and 13 reverse primers for TCR Jbeta segments was used in the multiplex PCR. The CDR3 region of rearranged TCR beta genes was amplified from genomic DNA by a multiplex PCR assay. Amplified TCR beta libraries were sequenced as 87-base-pair reads on the Illumina HiSeq System. In the original analysis: A later analysis counted approximately 84 million unique TCR beta chains across the 550 to 800 repertoires, and around 12 million of these chains were shared by at least two donors. A nearest-neighbor algorithm error-corrected the raw reads and collapsed the reads into unique sequences, merging closely related sequences to remove PCR and sequencing errors. To assign V, D and J gene segments, CDR3 sequences were aligned to IMGT reference sequences. For a sequence to be retained, a match of at least six nucleotides was required to both a V gene segment and a J gene segment. A rearrangement was called productive if the CDR3 had no stop codons and remained in frame with V and J, and every other rearrangement was called non-productive. CDR3 was defined according to IMGT convention as the region running from the second conserved V-encoded cysteine to the conserved J-encoded phenylalanine. In an earlier analysis of 500 to 650 of the donors, sequences lacking an unambiguous match to a single V gene segment were excluded. An earlier analysis of 450 to 650 of the donors called V segments functional above 56.7% productive rearrangements and segregating when the between-donor standard deviation exceeded 5%. To diagnose cytomegalovirus status from the catalog of TCR beta chain sequences, a statistical classification framework was built. In a later analysis, TCR nucleotide sequences were compared against IMGT/GENE-DB human TR gene sequences so that V and J genes could be assigned. A later analysis assigned CDR3 sequences and most-parsimonious VDJ recombination scenarios with the TCRdist pipeline. A later analysis defined each TCR beta chain by its CDR3 amino acid sequence plus V-gene family, and excluded reads lacking a unique V-gene family. As a way to deal with suspected cross-contamination and a sequencing artifact, a later analysis dropped more than 500 nucleotide sequences that were highly shared and had low generation probability. In a later analysis, a clonal expansion index for each public chain was calculated from normalized within-repertoire ranks of inferred template counts. A later analysis computed generation probabilities with a VDJ recombination model fitted to out-of-frame rearrangements, and checked the results against IGoR. Hypergeometric tests were used in a later analysis to score TCR-TCR, TCR-HLA and TCR-CMV co-occurrence, with a repertoire-size bias correction applied to the TCR pairs. To estimate false discovery rates, a later analysis permuted the HLA or CMV assignments 20 times. In a later analysis, co-occurring TCRs were grouped using DBSCAN, and TCRdist sequence similarity was added for clustering within HLA-allele-positive subsets. For co-occurrence clustering, repertoires with fewer than 30,000 or more than 120,000 public chains were excluded, along with five or six repertoires with anomalous nucleotide sharing. This immuneACCESS table, as held by TCRdb, lists in-frame sequences with V and J called but not all clones. Of the missing ones, under half trace to an unresolved V gene in checked studies; the others have no known cause. The V and J calls and clone size are taken from that table; D and trimming were inferred from the DNA. The sample records about 120,000 clones, about 81% of which are singletons. The top ten hold 1.5% to 2% of the sample.

Concerning this clone itself: What this receptor recognizes is not known. Per-nucleotide qualities are absent, and no much larger clonotype sits a single base away.

Results the study describes overall, beyond this receptor: According to a later analysis, parvovirus B19, influenza, CMV and Epstein-Barr virus appeared linked to several top co-occurrence clusters. In this cohort, only TCR beta chains were sequenced, and detectable features were limited by the absence of alpha or paired-chain data. A total of fewer than 200 TCR beta chains were listed by the study as associated with cytomegalovirus. An association between a missense DCLRE1C variant and V-gene and J-gene trimming of TCR beta chains was found in a later genetic analysis and replicated in an independent cohort. Broadly in line with IMGT annotations, most TCR beta V segments showed up in productive rearrangements about 87% or about 30% of the time in an earlier analysis of 450 to 750 of the donors. In vitro tests confirmed that a few of the cytomegalovirus-associated TCR beta chains recognize cytomegalovirus antigens. A later analysis associated 15,000 to 20,000 TCR beta sequences with specific HLA alleles at a false discovery rate of 0.05. A further reported finding was that TCR beta sequences accurately predicted the HLA-A and HLA-B alleles for most subjects in the first cohort. Compared with the roughly 670-donor mean, donors in an Asian-associated ancestry cluster had fewer N-insertions in productive TCRs, according to a later genetic analysis. Assigning TCR associations to individual alleles was difficult when HLA alleles, especially DR and DQ, strongly co-occurred. In a later analysis, TCR association rates were found to vary across HLA loci, with the most associated TCRs seen for DRB1 alleles and the fewest for HLA-C alleles. Immune exposure information for the cohort was limited to CMV serostatus. A later analysis found that HLA-associated TCR beta chains were more clonally expanded and had lower generation probabilities than equally common non-associated chains. Approximately 16 rarely observed V segments, including chromosome 9 orphons, were excluded from the earlier analysis of almost 600 of the donors because counts were too low. According to a later analysis, most CMV-associated TCR beta chains appeared to be HLA-restricted, and the HLA associations seemed to be driven largely by CMV exposure. The sequencing pipeline was judged likely to have produced a cluster of highly shared sequence variants as a technical artifact. HLA typing was unavailable for some donors at each locus, so association tests used only the typed subset. While some public TCRs were present in many individuals, most TCR sequences turned up only very rarely across donors. Correlated functional status among segregating V segments might be attributable to linkage disequilibrium, but an unknown experimental factor could not be ruled out. The classifier was reported to diagnose cytomegalovirus status with high specificity and sensitivity in both the original cohort and the validation cohort. It was suggested by the authors that the approach could potentially be generalized to other disease states and immunological phenotypes. Presence/absence analyses assumed roughly uniform sequencing depth across donors, an assumption that may not hold.

The cohort consisted of 600 to 750 healthy bone marrow donors. At the time of sampling, all cohort members were nominally healthy, though unrecorded immune exposures were likely present. The donor was CMV seronegative and belonged to the group of approximately 320 seronegative cohort members. Each donor provided a peripheral blood sample, and peripheral blood mononuclear cells were used for TCR beta sequencing. Genomic DNA was extracted from the blood cell samples with the Qiagen DNeasy Blood Extraction Kit. Sequenced sample: PBMCs. The TCR comes from a man aged 35-49 years in good health and CMV-seronegative.

The CDR3 is CASSLRAGPTGELFF. The base sequence is TGTGCCAGCAGCCTACGAGCGGGACCCACCGGGGAGCTGTTTTTT. Recombination joined TRBV7-2 with TRBJ2-2; TRBD2 lines up with 7 middle nucleotides. The CDR3 holds 15 amino acids from the cysteine to the phenylalanine. CDR3 DNA only is kept here, 45 bases in frame from base 1. Unmatched junction bases come to 7, with V trimmed by 5 bases and J by 4 bases. The germline V gene gives CDR1 as SGHTA and CDR2 as FQGNSA.